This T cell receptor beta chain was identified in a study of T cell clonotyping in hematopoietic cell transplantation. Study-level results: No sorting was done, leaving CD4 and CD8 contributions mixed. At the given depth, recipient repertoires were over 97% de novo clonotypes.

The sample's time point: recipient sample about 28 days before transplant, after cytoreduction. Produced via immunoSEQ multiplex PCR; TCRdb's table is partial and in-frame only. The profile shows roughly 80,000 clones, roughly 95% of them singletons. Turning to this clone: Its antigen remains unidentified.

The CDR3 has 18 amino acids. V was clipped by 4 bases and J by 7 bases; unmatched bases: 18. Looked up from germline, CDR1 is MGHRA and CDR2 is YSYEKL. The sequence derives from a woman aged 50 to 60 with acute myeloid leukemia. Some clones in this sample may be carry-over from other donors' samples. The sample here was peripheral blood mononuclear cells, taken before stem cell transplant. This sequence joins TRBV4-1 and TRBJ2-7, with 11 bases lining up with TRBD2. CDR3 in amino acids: CASSRAGLAGYPTLEQYF. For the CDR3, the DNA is TGCGCCAGCAGCCGAGCCGGACTAGCGGGTTACCCTACATTGGAGCAGTACTTC.